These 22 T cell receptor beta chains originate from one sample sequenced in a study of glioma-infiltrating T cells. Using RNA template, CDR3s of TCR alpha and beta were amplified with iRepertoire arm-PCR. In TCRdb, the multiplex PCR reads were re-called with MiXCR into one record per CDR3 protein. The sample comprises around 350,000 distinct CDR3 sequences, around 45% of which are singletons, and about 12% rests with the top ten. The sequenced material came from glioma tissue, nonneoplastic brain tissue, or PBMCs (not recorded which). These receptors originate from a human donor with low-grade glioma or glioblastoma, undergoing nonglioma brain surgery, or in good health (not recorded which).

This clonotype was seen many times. CDR3 protein: CASSRMGGRTEAFF. CDR3 DNA sequence: TGTGCCAGCAGTCGGATGGGGGGTAGGACTGAAGCTTTCTTT. The gene calls are TRBV28 and TRBJ1-1, with a tentative D call TRBD1 (5 bases). This CDR3 is built from 14 residues. Germline V gives CDR1 MDHEN, CDR2 SYDVKM. V gave up 5 bases and J gave up 5 bases, with 15 bases separating them.

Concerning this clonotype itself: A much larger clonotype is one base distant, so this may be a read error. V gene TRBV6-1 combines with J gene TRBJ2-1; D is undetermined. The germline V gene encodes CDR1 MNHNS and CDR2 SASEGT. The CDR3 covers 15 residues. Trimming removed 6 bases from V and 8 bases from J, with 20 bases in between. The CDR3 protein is CASSQPVLRVYEQFF. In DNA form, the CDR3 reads TGTGCCAGCAGCCAACCGGTACTACGGGTCTATGAGCAGTTCTTC.

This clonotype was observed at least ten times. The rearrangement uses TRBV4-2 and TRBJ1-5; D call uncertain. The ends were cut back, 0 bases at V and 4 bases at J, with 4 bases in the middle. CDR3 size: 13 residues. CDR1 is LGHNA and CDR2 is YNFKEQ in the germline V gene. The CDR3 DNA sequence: TGTGCCAGCAGCCAAGACCATAATCAGCCCCAGCATTTT. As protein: CASSQDHNQPQHF.

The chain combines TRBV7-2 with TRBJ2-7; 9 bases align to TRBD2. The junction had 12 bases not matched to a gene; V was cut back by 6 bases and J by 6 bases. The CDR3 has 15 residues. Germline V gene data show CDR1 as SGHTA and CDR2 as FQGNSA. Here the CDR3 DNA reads TGTGCCAGCAGACGAGCGGGAGGCACCTTTTCCGAGCAGTACTTC. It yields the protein CASRRAGGTFSEQYF.

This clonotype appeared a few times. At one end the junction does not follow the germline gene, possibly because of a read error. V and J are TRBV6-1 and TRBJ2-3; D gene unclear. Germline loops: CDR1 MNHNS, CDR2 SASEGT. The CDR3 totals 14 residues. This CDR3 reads CAISATSSTDTQYF. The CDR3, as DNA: TGTGCCATCAGTGCGACCTCTAGCACAGATACGCAGTATTTT.

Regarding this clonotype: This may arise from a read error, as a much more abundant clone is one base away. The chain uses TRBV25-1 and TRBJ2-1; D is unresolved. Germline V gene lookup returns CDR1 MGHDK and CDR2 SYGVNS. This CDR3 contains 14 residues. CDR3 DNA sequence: TGTGCCGGCAGTGAGTCCAGCCTTTACAATGAGCAGTTCTTC. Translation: CAGSESSLYNEQFF.

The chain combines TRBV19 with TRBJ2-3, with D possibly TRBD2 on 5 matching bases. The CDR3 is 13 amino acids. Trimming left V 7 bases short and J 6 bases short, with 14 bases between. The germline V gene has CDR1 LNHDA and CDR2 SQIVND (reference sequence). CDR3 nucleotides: TGTGCCAGTAACATGAGGAGGAGTGATACGCAGTATTTT. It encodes CASNMRRSDTQYF.

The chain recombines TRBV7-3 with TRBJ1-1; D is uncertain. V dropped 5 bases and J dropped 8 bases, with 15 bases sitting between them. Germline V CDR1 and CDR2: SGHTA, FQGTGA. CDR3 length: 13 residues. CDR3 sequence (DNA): TGTGCCAGCAGCCTAATGCGGGGTACCGAAGCTTTCTTT. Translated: CASSLMRGTEAFF.

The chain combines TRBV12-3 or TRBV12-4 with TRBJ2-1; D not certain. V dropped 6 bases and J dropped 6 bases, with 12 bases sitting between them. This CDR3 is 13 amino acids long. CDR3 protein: CASSPARLNEQFF. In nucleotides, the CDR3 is TGTGCCAGCAGCCCCGCCAGGCTCAATGAGCAGTTCTTC.

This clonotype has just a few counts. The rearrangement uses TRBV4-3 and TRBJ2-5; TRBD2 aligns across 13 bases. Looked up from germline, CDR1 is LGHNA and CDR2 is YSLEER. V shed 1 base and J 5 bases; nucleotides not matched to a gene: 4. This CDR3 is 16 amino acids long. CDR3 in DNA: TGCGCCAGCAGCCAAGGGACTAGCGGGAGTACGGAGACCCAGTACTTC. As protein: CASSQGTSGSTETQYF.

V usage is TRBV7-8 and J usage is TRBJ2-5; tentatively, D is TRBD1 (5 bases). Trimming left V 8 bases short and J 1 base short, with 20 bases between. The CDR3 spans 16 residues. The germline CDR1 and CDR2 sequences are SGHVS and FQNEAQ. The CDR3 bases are TGTGCCAGCGGCTCACAGGCGACGCTTTCCCAAGAGACCCAGTACTTC. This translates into CASGSQATLSQETQYF.

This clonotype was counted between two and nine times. CDR3 sequence reads: CASSADRGGEQYF. CDR3 coding DNA: TGTGCCAGCAGCGCCGACAGGGGCGGAGAGCAGTACTTC. The chain links TRBV11-2 to TRBJ2-7; TRBD1 matches 8 bases. There are 13 residues in the CDR3. J gave up 7 bases and V 5 bases, and 7 bases lay outside the gene matches. The V gene's germline CDR1 is SGHAT and CDR2 FQNNGV.

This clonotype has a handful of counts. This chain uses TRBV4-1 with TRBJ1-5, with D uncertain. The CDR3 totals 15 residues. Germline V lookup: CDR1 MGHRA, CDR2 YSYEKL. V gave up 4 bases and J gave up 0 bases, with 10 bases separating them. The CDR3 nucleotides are TGCGCCAGCAGCCCCCGGGTCGATAGCAATCAGCCCCAGCATTTT. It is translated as CASSPRVDSNQPQHF.

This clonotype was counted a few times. CDR3 protein: CASSLRWIGASGKTDTQYF. The CDR3 nucleotides are TGCGCCAGCAGCTTGAGATGGATCGGTGCTAGCGGGAAAACAGATACGCAGTATTTT. This chain connects TRBV5-1 to TRBJ2-3; 9 bases fit TRBD2. CDR1 and CDR2 (germline): SGHRS, YFSETQ. After removal of 1 base from V and 3 bases from J, the junction contained 15 bases not matched to a gene. This CDR3 has 19 residues.

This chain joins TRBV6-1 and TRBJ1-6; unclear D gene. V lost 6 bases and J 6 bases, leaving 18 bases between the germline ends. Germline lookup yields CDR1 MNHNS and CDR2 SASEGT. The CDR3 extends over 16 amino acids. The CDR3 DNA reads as TGTGCCAGCAGCTCGTTACCCCAGGTCTTTAATTCACCCCTCCACTTT. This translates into CASSSLPQVFNSPLHF.

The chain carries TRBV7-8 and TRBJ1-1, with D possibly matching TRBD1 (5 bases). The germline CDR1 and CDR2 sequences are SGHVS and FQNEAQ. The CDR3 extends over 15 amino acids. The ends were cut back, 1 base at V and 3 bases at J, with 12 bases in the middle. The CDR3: CASSLVGARDTEAFF. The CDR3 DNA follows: TGTGCCAGCAGCTTAGTAGGGGCGAGGGACACTGAAGCTTTCTTT.

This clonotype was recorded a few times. This CDR3 reads CSDQQAGGTDTQYF. The CDR3, as DNA: TGCAGTGACCAGCAAGCGGGAGGGACAGATACGCAGTATTTT. The rearrangement links TRBV20-1 to TRBJ2-3; 10 bases are a match to TRBD2. The germline gives CDR1 DFQATT, CDR2 SNEGSKA (reference sequence). V was clipped by 7 bases and J by 3 bases; unmatched bases: 7. This CDR3 is built from 14 residues.

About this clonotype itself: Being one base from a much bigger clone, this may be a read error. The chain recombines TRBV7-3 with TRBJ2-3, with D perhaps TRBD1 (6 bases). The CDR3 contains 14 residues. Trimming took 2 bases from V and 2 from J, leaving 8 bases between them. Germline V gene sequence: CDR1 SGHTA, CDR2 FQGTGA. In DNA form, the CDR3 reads TGTGCCAGCAGCTTAGGACAGAACACAGATACGCAGTATTTT. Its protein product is CASSLGQNTDTQYF.

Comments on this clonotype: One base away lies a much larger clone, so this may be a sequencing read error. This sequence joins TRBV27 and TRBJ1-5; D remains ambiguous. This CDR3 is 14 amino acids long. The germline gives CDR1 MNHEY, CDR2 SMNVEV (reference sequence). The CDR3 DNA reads TGTACCAGCACCAAAACGGGCCCCAATCAGCCCCAGCATTTT. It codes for CTSTKTGPNQPQHF.

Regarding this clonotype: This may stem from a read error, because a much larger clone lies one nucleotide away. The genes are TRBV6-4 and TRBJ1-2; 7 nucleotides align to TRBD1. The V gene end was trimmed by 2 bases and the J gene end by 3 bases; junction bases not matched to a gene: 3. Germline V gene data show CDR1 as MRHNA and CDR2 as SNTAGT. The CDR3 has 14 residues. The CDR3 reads CASSDGQAYYGYTF. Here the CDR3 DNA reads TGTGCCAGCAGTGACGGACAGGCCTACTATGGCTACACCTTC.

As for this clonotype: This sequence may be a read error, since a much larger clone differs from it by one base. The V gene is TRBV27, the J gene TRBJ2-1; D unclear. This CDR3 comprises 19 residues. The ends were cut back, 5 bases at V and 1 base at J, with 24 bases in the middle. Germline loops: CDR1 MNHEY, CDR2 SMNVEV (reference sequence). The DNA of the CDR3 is TGTGCCAGCAGTCAGCCGGAAGGAATAGCAGTTTTGTCCTACAATGAGCAGTTCTTC. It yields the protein CASSQPEGIAVLSYNEQFF.

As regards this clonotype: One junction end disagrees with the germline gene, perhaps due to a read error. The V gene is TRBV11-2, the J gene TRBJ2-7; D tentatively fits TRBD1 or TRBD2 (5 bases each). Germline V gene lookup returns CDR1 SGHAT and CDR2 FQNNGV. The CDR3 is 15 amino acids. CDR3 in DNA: TGTGCCAGCAGCGTAGATCGGGACCCCGTATACGAGCAGTACTTC. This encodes CASSVDRDPVYEQYF.